The rows below give T cell receptor beta chains drawn from one sample of a study of CD8+CD57+ T cells in acquired aplastic anemia. In TCRdb, the reads were re-called with MiXCR into one record per CDR3 protein. Seen here are approximately 150,000 distinct CDR3 sequences, about 45% observed once, and the top ten hold roughly 3.5%. The specimen sequenced was sorted CD4+, CD8+, or CD8+CD57+ T cells (not recorded which) from PBMCs. These receptors originate from a human donor with aplastic anemia. Both conserved end residues are part of each CDR3. The D gene is left open where the match is weak. Clone size appears in some rows only: once, few, many, or a class for an expanded clone.

D gene	V gene	J gene	clone size	CDR3 DNA	CDR3 protein
-	TRBV25-1	TRBJ2-7	-	TGTGCCAGCAGCCCCCCCGGACTGGACAACGTCGCCTACGAGCAGTACTTC	CASSPPGLDNVAYEQYF
-	TRBV12-3/TRBV12-4	TRBJ2-3	many	TGTGCCAGCAGACGGCAGACCGCCGGCACAGATACGCAGTATTTT	CASRRQTAGTDTQYF
-	TRBV10-3	TRBJ1-5	-	TGTGCCATCAGTGAACCAGGGTTGAGCAATCAGCCCCAGCATTTT	CAISEPGLSNQPQHF
TRBD1	TRBV25-1	TRBJ2-6	-	TGTGCCAGCAGTGAATCGGGGACAGGGGGTTCTGGGGCCAACGTCCTGACTTTC	CASSESGTGGSGANVLTF
-	TRBV29-1	TRBJ2-5	many	TGCAGCGTTGAACCACCCCGGGGACGGCCGGGGACCCAGTACTTC	CSVEPPRGRPGTQYF
-	TRBV7-2	TRBJ1-4	many	TGTGCCAGCAGCACCAACCCGACAGGCGCGGGTGAAAAACTGTTTTTT	CASSTNPTGAGEKLFF
TRBD2	TRBV11-2	TRBJ2-5	many	TGTGCCAGCAGCAATAGTCCTAGCGGGGGTGAGACCCAGTACTTC	CASSNSPSGGETQYF
TRBD1	TRBV6-1	TRBJ1-5	-	TGTGCCAGCAGCCCGACAGGGTCTTATAGCAATCAGCCCCCGCATTTT	CASSPTGSYSNQPPHF
TRBD1	TRBV10-3	TRBJ1-5	-	TGTGCCATCAAAGGACAGGGAGATCAGCCCCAGCATTTT	CAIKGQGDQPQHF
-	TRBV6-1	TRBJ1-5	many	TGTGCCAGCAGTACGCCCTCCGGGACATCAAGCAATCAGCCCCAGCATTTT	CASSTPSGTSSNQPQHF
TRBD1	TRBV19	TRBJ2-1	-	TGTGCCAGTAGTCCCGGACAGGGGGTAAGTGAGCAGTTCTTC	CASSPGQGVSEQFF
-	TRBV7-2	TRBJ2-7	many	TGTGCCAGCAGCTTAGTTGGGGGCGCGGCCCAGCAGTACTTC	CASSLVGGAAQQYF
TRBD1	TRBV14	TRBJ1-1	-	TGTGCCAGCAGCTCCAATCTGGGACAGGGGAACACTGAAGCTTTCTTT	CASSSNLGQGNTEAFF
TRBD2	TRBV28	TRBJ2-4	few	TGTGCCAGCAGCGATATAGCGGGAGGGCGAAACATTCAGTACTTC	CASSDIAGGRNIQYF
-	TRBV12-3/TRBV12-4	TRBJ1-1	-	TGTGCCAGCAGTCTCCCCGGGGCAGACGGGAACGCTGAAGCTTTCTTT	CASSLPGADGNAEAFF
TRBD1	TRBV19	TRBJ1-5	many	TGTGCCAGTAGTTCTACAGGGGGCGGAAGCAATCAGCCCCAGCATTTT	CASSSTGGGSNQPQHF
-	TRBV29-1	TRBJ1-2	-	TGCAGCGTAGATTTCGGGGGTGGCTACACCTTC	CSVDFGGGYTF
-	TRBV10-3	TRBJ1-6	-	TGTGCCATCAGTGAGACAGTTAATAATTCACCCCTCCACTTT	CAISETVNNSPLHF
-	TRBV29-1	TRBJ1-2	-	TGCAGCGTTGGAGGTGGTGTTGATGGCTACACCTTC	CSVGGGVDGYTF
-	TRBV10-3	TRBJ2-1	few	TGTGCCATCAGTGCTCCTATGACAGGAGCCAATGAGCAGTTCTTC	CAISAPMTGANEQFF
-	TRBV7-9	TRBJ2-2	many	TGTGCCAGCAGTCCCTCTCCGTCGGTGTTCACGAACACCGGGGAGCTGTTTTTT	CASSPSPSVFTNTGELFF
-	TRBV9	TRBJ2-3	many	TGTGCCAGCAGCCCCCCCGCTAGCACAGATACGCAGTATTTT	CASSPPASTDTQYF
-	TRBV6-1	TRBJ1-2	-	TGTGCCAGCACCTTTAGGGGGGGCGAGCGTAACTATGGCTACACCTTC	CASTFRGGERNYGYTF
TRBD1	TRBV10-2	TRBJ1-6	medium-sized	TGCGCCAGCAGTCCCGGACAGGCTAGGTCACCCCTCCACTTT	CASSPGQARSPLHF
TRBD2	TRBV15	TRBJ2-3	-	TGTGCCACCAGCAGTAGCGGGGGGGCCCCAGATACGCAGTATTTT	CATSSSGGAPDTQYF
-	TRBV2	TRBJ2-1	-	TGTGCCATATATAACTCTAGTCTCAGGTCGAACAATGAGCAGTTCTTC	CAIYNSSLRSNNEQFF
TRBD2	TRBV5-6	TRBJ2-7	-	TGTGCCAGCAGCAAGGGCGGGGGGACCTACGGGCAGTACTTC	CASSKGGGTYGQYF
TRBD1	TRBV9	TRBJ2-3	-	TGTGCCAGCAGCGAGCGAACAGGGGGCGGAGGAGATACGCAGTATTTT	CASSERTGGGGDTQYF
-	TRBV2	TRBJ1-2	many	TGTGCCAGCGGGGGGGGCTACACCTTC	CASGGGYTF
-	TRBV29-1	TRBJ2-5	-	TGCAGCGTTAGGGATGCGGGGCAACCCCAAGAGACCCAGTACTTC	CSVRDAGQPQETQYF
TRBD1	TRBV6-5	TRBJ1-5	few	TGTGCCAGCAGTTCGGATCGACAGGGCAGCAATCAGCCCCAGCATTTT	CASSSDRQGSNQPQHF
TRBD1	TRBV6-2/TRBV6-3	TRBJ2-7	many	TGTGCCAGCAGTTACTCCCCGGGACAGGGGAAACACGAGCAGTACTTC	CASSYSPGQGKHEQYF
-	TRBV2	TRBJ1-1	-	TGTGCCAGCAGCGATCTTACAGGTCGAGGCACTGAAGCTTTCTTT	CASSDLTGRGTEAFF
-	TRBV9	TRBJ1-3	many	TGTGCCAGCAGCGGAAATTTTGGGGGTATGACTGGAAACACCATATATTTT	CASSGNFGGMTGNTIYF
-	TRBV6-1	TRBJ2-6	many	TGTGCCAGCAGTGTTACCTCCCCGACAGCCTCTGGGGCCAACGTCCTGACTTTC	CASSVTSPTASGANVLTF
-	TRBV10-3	TRBJ1-2	-	TGTGCCATCAGTGCGGGGGCCGGATTGTATGGCTACACCTTC	CAISAGAGLYGYTF
TRBD1	TRBV20-1	TRBJ1-5	many	TGCAGTGCTATAAGGACAGGTAATCAGCCCCAGCATTTT	CSAIRTGNQPQHF
-	TRBV29-1	TRBJ1-2	many	TGCAGCGCTCTCGGGGCCTATGGCTACACCTTC	CSALGAYGYTF
TRBD2	TRBV2	TRBJ2-3	many	TGTGCCAGCAGCACCACTAGCGGGGGGGTTTATGGGACAGATACGCAGTATTTT	CASSTTSGGVYGTDTQYF
TRBD1	TRBV15	TRBJ2-7	-	TGTGCCACCAGCAGGACGGACAGGGGTCCCTACGAGCAGTACTTC	CATSRTDRGPYEQYF
TRBD1	TRBV5-1	TRBJ2-5	many	TGCGCCAGCAGCTTGTCCCGGGACAGGGGTGAGACCCAGTACTTC	CASSLSRDRGETQYF
TRBD1	TRBV10-3	TRBJ2-6	many	TGTGCCATCAGTGAACTGGGACAGAACTCCTTGGGGTCTGGGGCCAACGTCCTGACTTTC	CAISELGQNSLGSGANVLTF